The source of this TCR beta chain is a study of shared clonotypes between healthy human individuals. Study summary: The study drew on a couple of women and a few men aged 18 to 49 as donors.

Repertoires were generated with immunoSEQ multiplex PCR, while TCRdb's copy carries only in-frame clones and drops some. The profile shows 2.3 million or so clones, roughly 93% of them singletons. The study's findings and limits: The expectation was that sequencing depth would affect clonotype sharing among donors.

Germline CDR1 is SGHRS and CDR2 is YFSETQ. V was clipped by 1 base and J by 10 bases, with 8 bases between them. The length of the CDR3 is 11 residues. On this clone: Its target is unknown.

V usage is TRBV5-1 and J usage is TRBJ1-1; D unresolved. This receptor was taken from a man between 18 and 29 years old in good health. Some clones in this sample may be carry-over from other donors' samples. Sequencing was carried out using naive CD4+ T cells from PBMCs. As for subset: CD45RA+ positively selected. CDR3 nucleotides: TGCGCCAGCAGCTTGCGCGGTAGAGCTTTCTTT. This encodes CASSLRGRAFF.